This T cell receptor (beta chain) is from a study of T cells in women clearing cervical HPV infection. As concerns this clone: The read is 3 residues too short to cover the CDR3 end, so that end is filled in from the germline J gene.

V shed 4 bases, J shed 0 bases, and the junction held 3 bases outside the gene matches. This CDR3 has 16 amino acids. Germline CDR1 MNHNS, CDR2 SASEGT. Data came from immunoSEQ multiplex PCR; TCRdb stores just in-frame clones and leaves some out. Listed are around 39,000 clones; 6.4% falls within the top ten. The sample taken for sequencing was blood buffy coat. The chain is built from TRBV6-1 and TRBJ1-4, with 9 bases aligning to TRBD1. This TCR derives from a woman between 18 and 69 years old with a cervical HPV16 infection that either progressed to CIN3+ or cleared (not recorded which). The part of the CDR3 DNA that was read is TGTGCCAGCAGTGTGGACAGGGGTGCAACTAATGAAAAA. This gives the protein CASSVDRGATNEK. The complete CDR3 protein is CASSVDRGATNEKLFF.